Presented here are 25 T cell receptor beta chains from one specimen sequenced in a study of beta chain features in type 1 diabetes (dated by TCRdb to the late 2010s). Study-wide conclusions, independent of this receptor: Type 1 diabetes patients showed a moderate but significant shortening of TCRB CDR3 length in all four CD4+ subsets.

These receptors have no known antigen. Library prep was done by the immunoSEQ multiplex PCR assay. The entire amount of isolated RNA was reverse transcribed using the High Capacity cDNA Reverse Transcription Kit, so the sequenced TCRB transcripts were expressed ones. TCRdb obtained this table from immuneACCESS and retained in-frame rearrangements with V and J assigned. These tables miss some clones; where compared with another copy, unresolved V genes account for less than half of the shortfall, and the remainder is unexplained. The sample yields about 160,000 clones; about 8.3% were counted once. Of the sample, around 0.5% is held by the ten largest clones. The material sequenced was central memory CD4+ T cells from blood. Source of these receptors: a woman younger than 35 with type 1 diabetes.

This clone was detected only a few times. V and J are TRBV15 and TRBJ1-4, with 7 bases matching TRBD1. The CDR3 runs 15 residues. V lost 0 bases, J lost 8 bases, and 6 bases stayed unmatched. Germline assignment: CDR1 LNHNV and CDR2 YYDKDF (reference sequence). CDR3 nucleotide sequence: TGTGCCACCAGCAGAGACGTACGGGACAGAGAAAAACTGTTTTTT. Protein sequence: CATSRDVRDREKLFF.

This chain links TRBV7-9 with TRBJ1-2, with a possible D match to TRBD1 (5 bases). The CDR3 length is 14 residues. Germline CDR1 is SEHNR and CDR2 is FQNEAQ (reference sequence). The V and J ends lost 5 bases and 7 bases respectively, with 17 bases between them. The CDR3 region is CASSRPGRRGGYTF. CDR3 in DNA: TGTGCCAGCAGCCGGCCCGGGAGGAGGGGTGGCTACACCTTC.

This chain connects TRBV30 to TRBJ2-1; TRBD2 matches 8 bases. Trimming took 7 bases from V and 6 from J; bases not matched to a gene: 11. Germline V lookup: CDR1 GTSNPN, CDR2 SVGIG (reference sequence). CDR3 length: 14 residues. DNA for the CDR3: TGTGCCTTTACCCCGGGACTAGTAAGCAATGAGCAGTTCTTC. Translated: CAFTPGLVSNEQFF.

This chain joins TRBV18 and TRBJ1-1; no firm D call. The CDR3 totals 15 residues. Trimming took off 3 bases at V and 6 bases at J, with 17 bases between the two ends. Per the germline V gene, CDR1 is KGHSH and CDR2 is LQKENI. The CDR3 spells CASSPSHDWRPEAFF. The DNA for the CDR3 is TGTGCCAGCTCACCGTCACATGACTGGAGACCTGAAGCTTTCTTT.

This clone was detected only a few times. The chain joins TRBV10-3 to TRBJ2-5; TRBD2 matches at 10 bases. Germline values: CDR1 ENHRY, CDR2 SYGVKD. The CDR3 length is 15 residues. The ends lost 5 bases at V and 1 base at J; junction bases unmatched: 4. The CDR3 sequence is CAISPERGGQETQYF. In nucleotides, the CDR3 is TGTGCCATCAGTCCTGAGCGGGGGGGCCAAGAGACCCAGTACTTC.

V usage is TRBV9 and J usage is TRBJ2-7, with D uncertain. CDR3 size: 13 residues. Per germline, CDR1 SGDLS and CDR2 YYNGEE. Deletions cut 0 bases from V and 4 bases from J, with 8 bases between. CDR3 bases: TGTGCCAGCAGCGTAGGTAACGAGTACGAGCAGTACTTC. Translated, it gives CASSVGNEYEQYF.

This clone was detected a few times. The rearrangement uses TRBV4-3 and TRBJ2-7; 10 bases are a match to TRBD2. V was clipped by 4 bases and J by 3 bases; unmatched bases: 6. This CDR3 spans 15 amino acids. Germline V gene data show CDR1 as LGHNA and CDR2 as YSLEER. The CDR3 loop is CASSLGAGGLYEQYF. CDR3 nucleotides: TGCGCCAGCAGCCTTGGAGCGGGGGGGCTCTACGAGCAGTACTTC.

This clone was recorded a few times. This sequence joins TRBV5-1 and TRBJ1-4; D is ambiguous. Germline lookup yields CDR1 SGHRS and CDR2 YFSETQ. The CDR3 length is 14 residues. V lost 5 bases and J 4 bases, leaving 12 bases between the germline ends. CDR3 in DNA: TGCGCCAGCAGTCTCGACGGGAATAATGAAAAACTGTTTTTT. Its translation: CASSLDGNNEKLFF.

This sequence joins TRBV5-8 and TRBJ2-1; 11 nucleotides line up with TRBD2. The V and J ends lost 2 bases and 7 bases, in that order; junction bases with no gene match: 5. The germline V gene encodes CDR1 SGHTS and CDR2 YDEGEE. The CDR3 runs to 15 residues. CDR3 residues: CASSLFTSGRNEQFF. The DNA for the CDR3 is TGTGCCAGCAGCTTATTCACTAGCGGGAGAAATGAGCAGTTCTTC.

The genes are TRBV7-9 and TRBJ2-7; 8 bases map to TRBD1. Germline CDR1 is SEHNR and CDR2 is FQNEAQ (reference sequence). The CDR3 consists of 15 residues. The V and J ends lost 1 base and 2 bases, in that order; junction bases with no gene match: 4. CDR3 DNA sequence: TGTGCCAGCAGCTTAGGGTTGGACAGGGCCTACGAGCAGTACTTC. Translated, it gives CASSLGLDRAYEQYF. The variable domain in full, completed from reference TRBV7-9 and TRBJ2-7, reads DTGVSQNPRHKITKRGQNVTFRCDPISEHNRLYWYRQTLGQGPEFLTYFQNEAQLEKSRLLSDRFSAERPKGSFSTLEIQRTEQGDSAMYLCASSLGLDRAYEQYFGPGTRLTVT.

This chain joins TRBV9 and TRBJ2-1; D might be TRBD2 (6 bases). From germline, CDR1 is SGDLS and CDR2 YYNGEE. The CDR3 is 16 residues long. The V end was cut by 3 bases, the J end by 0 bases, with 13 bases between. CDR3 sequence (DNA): TGTGCCAGCAGCGGGGGCGGGGCCCTCTCCTACAATGAGCAGTTCTTC. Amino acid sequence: CASSGGGALSYNEQFF.

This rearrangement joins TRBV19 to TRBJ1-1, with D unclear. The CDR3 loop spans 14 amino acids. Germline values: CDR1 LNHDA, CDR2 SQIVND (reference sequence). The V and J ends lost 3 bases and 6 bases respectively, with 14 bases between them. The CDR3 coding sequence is TGTGCCAGTAGTATTTTCGGACTTACCGCTGAAGCTTTCTTT. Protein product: CASSIFGLTAEAFF.

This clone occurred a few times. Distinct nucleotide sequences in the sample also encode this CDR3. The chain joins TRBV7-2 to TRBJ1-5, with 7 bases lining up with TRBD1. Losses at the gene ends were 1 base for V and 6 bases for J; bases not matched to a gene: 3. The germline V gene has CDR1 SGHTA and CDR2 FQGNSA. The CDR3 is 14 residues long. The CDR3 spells CASSLGQGGQPQHF. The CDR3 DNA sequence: TGTGCCAGCAGCTTAGGGCAGGGGGGTCAGCCCCAGCATTTT.

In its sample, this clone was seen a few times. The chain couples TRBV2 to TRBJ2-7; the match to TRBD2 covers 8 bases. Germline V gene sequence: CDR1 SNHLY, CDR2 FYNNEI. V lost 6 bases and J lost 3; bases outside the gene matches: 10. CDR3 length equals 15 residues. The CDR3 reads CASREEASGFYEQYF. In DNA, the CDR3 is TGTGCCAGCAGGGAGGAGGCTAGCGGGTTCTACGAGCAGTACTTC.

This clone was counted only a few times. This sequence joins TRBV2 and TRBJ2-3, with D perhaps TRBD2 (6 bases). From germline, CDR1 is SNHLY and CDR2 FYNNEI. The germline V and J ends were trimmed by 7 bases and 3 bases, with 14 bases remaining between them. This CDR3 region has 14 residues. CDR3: CASIRQGGTDTQYF. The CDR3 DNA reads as TGTGCCAGCATTCGGCAGGGAGGTACAGATACGCAGTATTTT.

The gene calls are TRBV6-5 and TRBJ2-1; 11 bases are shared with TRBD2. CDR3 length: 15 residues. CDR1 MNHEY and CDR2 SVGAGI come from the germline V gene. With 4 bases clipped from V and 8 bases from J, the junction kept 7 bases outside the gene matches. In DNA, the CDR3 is TGTGCCAGCAGTTCCATTAGCGGGGGGGTCCATGAGCAGTTCTTC. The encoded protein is CASSSISGGVHEQFF.

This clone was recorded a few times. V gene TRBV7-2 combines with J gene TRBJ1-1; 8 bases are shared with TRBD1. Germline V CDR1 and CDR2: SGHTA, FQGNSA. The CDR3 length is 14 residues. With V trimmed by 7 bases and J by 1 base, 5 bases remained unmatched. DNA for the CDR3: TGTGCCAGCAATCCACAGGGGGGGAACACTGAAGCTTTCTTT. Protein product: CASNPQGGNTEAFF.

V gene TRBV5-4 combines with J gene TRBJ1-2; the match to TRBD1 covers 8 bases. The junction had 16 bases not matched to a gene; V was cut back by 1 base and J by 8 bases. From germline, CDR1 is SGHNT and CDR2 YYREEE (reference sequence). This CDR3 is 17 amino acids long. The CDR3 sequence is CASSLPLAGGVSGGYTF. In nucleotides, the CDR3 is TGTGCCAGCAGCTTGCCGCTGGCAGGGGGCGTTTCAGGCGGCTACACCTTC.

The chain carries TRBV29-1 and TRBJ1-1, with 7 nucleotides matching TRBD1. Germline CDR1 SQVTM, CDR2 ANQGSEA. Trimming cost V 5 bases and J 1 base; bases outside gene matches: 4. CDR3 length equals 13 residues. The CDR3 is CSVLDRWNTEAFF. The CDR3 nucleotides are TGCAGCGTTTTGGACAGGTGGAACACTGAAGCTTTCTTT.

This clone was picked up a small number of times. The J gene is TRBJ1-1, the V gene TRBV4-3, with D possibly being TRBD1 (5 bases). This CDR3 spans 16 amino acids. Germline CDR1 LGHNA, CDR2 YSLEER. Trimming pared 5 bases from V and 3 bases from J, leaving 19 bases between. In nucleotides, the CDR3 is TGCGCCAGCAGCGGAGCCAGGGTTCTTACATACACTGAAGCTTTCTTT. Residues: CASSGARVLTYTEAFF.

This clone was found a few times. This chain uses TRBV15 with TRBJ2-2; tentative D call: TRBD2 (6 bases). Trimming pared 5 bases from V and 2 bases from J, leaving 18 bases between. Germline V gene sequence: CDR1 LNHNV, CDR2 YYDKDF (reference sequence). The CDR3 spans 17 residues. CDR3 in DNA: TGTGCCACCAGCTCCGGGCTAGCAGGACTAAACACCGGGGAGCTGTTTTTT. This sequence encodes CATSSGLAGLNTGELFF. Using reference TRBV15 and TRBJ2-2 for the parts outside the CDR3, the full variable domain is DAMVIQNPRYQVTQFGKPVTLSCSQTLNHNVMYWYQQKSSQAPKLLFHYYDKDFNNEADTPDNFQSRRPNTSFCFLDIRSPGLGDTAMYLCATSSGLAGLNTGELFFGEGSRLTVL.

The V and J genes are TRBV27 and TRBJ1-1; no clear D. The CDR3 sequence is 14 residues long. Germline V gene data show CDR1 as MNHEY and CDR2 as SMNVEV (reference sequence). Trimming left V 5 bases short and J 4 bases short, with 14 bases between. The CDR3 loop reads CASSLRLAGTEAFF. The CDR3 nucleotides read TGTGCCAGCAGTCTCAGGTTGGCGGGCACTGAAGCTTTCTTT.

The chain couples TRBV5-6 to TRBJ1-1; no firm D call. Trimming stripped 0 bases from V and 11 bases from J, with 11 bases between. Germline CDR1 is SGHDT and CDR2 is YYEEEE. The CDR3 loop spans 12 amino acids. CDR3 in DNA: TGTGCCAGCAGCTTGGTCGGGGTGGAGGCTTTCTTT. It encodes CASSLVGVEAFF.

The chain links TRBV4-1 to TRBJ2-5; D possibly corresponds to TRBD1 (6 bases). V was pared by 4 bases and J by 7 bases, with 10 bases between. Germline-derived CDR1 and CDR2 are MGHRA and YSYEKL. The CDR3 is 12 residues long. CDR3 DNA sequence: TGCGCCAGCAGCCGGGTAGGGGGGACCCAGTACTTC. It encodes CASSRVGGTQYF.

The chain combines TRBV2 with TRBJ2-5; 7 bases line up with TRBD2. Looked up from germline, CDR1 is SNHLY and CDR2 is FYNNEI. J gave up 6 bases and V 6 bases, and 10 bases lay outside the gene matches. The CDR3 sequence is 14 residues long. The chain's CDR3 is CASRETSLEQTQYF. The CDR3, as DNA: TGTGCCAGCAGAGAGACTAGCTTAGAACAGACCCAGTACTTC.